This T cell receptor (beta chain) was observed in a study of cytomegalovirus exposure and HLA in healthy donors. General study points: The classifier, whose performance was assessed in both the original and validation cohorts, reportedly diagnosed cytomegalovirus status with high specificity and sensitivity. There were several of the most significant clusters that appeared linked to common viral pathogens in a later analysis.

V was pared by 3 bases and J by 5 bases, with 11 bases between. This CDR3 is built from 15 residues. CDR1 and CDR2 (germline): LNHDA, SQIVND (reference sequence). PCR used 60 Vbeta primers and 13 Jbeta primers. Sequenced by immunoSEQ multiplex PCR; TCRdb stores in-frame clones only, minus some. The sample consists of roughly 120,000 clones, approximately 80% of them appearing once. Remarks on this clone: Its specificity is unknown.

The clonotype comes from a male donor in good health and CMV-seronegative. The J gene is TRBJ1-6, the V gene TRBV19, with D hard to call. Material for sequencing was PBMCs. Here the CDR3 DNA reads TGTGCCAGTAGTATTGCGGTAAATCATAATTCACCCCTCCACTTT. Its translation: CASSIAVNHNSPLHF.